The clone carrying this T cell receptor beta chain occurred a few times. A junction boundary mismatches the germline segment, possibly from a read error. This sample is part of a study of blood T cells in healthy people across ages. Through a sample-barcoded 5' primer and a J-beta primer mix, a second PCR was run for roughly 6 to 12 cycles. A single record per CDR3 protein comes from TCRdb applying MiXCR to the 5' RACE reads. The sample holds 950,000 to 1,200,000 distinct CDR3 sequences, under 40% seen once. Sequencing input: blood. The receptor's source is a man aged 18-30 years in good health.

The CDR3 is CASSLAYGGKGSYNEQFF. CDR3 coding DNA: TGTGCTAGCAGCTTAGCGTACGGGGGCAAGGGCTCCTACAATGAGCAGTTCTTC. The rearrangement uses TRBV7-7 and TRBJ2-1, with D possibly being TRBD1 or TRBD2 (6 bases each). Looked up from germline, CDR1 is SSHAT and CDR2 is FNYEAQ (reference sequence). The CDR3 has 18 amino acids.